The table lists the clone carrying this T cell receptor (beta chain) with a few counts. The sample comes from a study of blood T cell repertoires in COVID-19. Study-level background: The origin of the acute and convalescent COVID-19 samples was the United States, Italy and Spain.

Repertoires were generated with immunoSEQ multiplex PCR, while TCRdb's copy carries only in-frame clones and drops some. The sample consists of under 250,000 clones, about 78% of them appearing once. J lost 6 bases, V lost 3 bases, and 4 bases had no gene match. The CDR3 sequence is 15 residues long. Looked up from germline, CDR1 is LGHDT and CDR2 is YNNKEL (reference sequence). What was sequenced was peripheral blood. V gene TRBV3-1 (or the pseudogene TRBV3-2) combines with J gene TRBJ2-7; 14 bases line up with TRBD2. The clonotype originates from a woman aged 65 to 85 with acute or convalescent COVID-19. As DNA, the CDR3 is TGTGCCAGCAGCCAGGGGACTAGCGGGAGTCGCGAGCAGTACTTC. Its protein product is CASSQGTSGSREQYF.